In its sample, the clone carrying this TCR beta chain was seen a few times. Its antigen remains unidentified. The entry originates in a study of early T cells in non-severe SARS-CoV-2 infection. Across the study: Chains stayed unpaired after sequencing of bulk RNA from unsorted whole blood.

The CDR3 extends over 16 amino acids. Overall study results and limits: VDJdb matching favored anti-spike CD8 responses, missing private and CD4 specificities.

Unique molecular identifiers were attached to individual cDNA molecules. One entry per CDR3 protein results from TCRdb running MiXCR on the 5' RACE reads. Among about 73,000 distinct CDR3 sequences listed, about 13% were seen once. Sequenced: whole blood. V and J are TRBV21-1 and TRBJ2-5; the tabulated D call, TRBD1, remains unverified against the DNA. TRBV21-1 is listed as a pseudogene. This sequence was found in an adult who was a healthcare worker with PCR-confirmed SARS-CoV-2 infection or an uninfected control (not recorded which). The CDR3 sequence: CASTSDRGQGQETQYF. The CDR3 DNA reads TGTGCCAGCACCTCGGACAGGGGGCAAGGACAAGAGACCCAGTACTTC.